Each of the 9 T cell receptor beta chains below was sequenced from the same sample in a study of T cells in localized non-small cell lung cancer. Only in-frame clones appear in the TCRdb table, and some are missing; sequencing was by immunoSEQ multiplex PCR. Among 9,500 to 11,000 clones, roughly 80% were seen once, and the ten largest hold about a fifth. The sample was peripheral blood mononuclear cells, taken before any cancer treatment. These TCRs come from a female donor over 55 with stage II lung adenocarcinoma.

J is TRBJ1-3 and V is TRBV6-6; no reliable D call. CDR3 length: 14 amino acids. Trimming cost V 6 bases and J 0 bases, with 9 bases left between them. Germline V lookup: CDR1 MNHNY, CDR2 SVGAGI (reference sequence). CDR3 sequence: CASSTPSSGNTIYF. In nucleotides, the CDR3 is TGTGCCAGCAGCACCCCGAGCTCTGGAAACACCATATATTTT.

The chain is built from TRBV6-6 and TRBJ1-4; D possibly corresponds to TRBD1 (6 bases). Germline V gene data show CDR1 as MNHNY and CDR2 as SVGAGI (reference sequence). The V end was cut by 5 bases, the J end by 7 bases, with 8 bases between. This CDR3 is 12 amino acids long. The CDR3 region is CASSPGAEKLFF. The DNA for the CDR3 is TGTGCCAGCAGTCCAGGGGCTGAAAAACTGTTTTTT.

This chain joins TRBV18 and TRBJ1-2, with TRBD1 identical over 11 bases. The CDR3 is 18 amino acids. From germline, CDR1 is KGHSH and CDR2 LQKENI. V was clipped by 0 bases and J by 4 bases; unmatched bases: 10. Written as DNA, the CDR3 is TGTGCCAGCTCACCACCGATGACCGGGACAGGGGGTGTCTATGGCTACACCTTC. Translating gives CASSPPMTGTGGVYGYTF.

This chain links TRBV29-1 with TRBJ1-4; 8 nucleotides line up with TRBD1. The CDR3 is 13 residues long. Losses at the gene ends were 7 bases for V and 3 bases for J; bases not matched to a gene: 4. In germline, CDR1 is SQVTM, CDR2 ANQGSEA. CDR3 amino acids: CSARDRPNEKLFF. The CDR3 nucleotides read TGCAGCGCCCGGGACAGGCCTAATGAAAAACTGTTTTTT.

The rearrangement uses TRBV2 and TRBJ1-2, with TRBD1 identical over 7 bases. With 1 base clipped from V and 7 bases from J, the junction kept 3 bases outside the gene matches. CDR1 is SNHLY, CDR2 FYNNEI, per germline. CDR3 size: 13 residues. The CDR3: CASSEEGASGYTF. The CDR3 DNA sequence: TGTGCCAGCAGTGAAGAGGGGGCTAGTGGCTACACCTTC.

The CDR3 here is CASSDLIRLDNQPQHF. DNA of the CDR3: TGTGCCAGCAGTGACCTTATCCGGCTCGACAATCAGCCCCAGCATTTT. This sequence joins TRBV2 and TRBJ1-5; D not certain. Germline CDR1 reads SNHLY; CDR2 reads FYNNEI. The ends were cut back, 3 bases at V and 3 bases at J, with 15 bases in the middle. The CDR3 spans 16 residues.

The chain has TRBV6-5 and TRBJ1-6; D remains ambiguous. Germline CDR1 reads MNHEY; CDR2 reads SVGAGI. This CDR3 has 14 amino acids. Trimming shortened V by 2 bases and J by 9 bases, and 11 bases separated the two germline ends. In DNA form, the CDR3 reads TGTGCCAGCAGTTACGAACCGGTGGGTTCACCCCTCCACTTT. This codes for CASSYEPVGSPLHF.

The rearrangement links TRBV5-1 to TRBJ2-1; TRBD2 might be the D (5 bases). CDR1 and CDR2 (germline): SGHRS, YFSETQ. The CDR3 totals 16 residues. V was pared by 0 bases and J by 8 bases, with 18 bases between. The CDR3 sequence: CASSLVYRELSDEQFF. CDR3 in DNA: TGCGCCAGCAGCTTGGTCTATCGGGAATTGAGTGATGAGCAGTTCTTC.

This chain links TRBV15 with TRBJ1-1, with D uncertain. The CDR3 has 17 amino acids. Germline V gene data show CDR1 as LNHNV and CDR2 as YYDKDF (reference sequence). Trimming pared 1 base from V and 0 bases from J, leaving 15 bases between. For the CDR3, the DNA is TGTGCCACCAGCAGAGCAGGACGGACCACCTTGAACACTGAAGCTTTCTTT. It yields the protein CATSRAGRTTLNTEAFF.